This passage covers 7 T cell receptor beta chains from one sample sequenced in a study of OX40 agonist ivuxolimab in advanced cancers. Some clones are missing from TCRdb's copy, which holds only in-frame ones; the method was immunoSEQ multiplex PCR. The sample carries about 34,000 clones, about 93% recorded once. Here the sequenced sample was CD4+ or CD8+ T cells sorted from blood, taken in a trial of the OX40 agonist ivuxolimab. The receptor set was obtained from an adult with an advanced solid tumor such as melanoma, head and neck, liver or kidney cancer.

V gene TRBV21-1 combines with J gene TRBJ2-7; the table calls TRBD1, which could not be checked here. TRBV21-1 constitutes a pseudogene. The CDR3 is made up of 13 amino acids. The CDR3 sequence is CASRADRHYEQYF. CDR3 DNA: TGTGCCAGCAGAGCGGACAGGCACTACGAGCAGTACTTC.

This chain links TRBV19 with TRBJ1-5; no clear D gene. Trimming removed 8 bases from V and 0 bases from J, with 8 bases in between. The CDR3 totals 13 residues. CDR1 is LNHDA and CDR2 is SQIVND in the germline V gene (reference sequence). The CDR3 bases are TGTGCCAGTCAGGCGTATAGCAATCAGCCCCAGCATTTT. Its translation is CASQAYSNQPQHF.

This sequence joins TRBV6-1 and TRBJ2-7, with TRBD1 matching over 9 bases. Unmatched junction bases numbered 7, after V lost 6 bases and J lost 7 bases. The CDR3 totals 13 residues. CDR1 and CDR2 from the germline V gene are MNHNS and SASEGT. The CDR3 sequence: CASRETGGTEQYF. The CDR3 coding sequence is TGTGCCAGCAGAGAGACAGGGGGGACTGAGCAGTACTTC.

The chain links TRBV11-2 to TRBJ2-7, with TRBD1 identical over 8 bases. The germline gives CDR1 SGHAT, CDR2 FQNNGV. V was pared by 5 bases and J by 2 bases, with 8 bases of the junction left unmatched. This CDR3 region has 15 residues. This CDR3 reads CASSQYQGATYEQYF. CDR3 coding DNA: TGTGCCAGCAGCCAATATCAGGGGGCGACCTACGAGCAGTACTTC.

The V and J genes are TRBV5-1 and TRBJ1-1; TRBD1 matches 8 bases. The trim removed 2 bases at V and 4 bases at J, leaving 7 bases unmatched. Germline loops: CDR1 SGHRS, CDR2 YFSETQ. This CDR3 is 15 amino acids long. DNA for the CDR3: TGCGCCAGCAGCTTTACTTCAGGGGGCGGCACTGAAGCTTTCTTT. Residues: CASSFTSGGGTEAFF.

The rearrangement uses TRBV9 and TRBJ2-7, with 9 positions matching TRBD1. The CDR3 totals 16 residues. The germline V gene encodes CDR1 SGDLS and CDR2 YYNGEE. V lost 4 bases and J lost 7; bases outside the gene matches: 15. The CDR3 loop is CASSSGLDRGTLEQYF. For the CDR3, the DNA is TGTGCCAGCAGCTCCGGTCTGGACAGGGGAACCTTGGAGCAGTACTTC.

This rearrangement joins TRBV7-2 to TRBJ2-1; 7 bases are a match to TRBD2. This CDR3 region has 18 residues. Trimming removed 1 base from V and 6 bases from J; junction bases left unmatched: 15. The germline CDR1 and CDR2 sequences are SGHTA and FQGNSA. CDR3 nucleotides: TGTGCCAGCAGCTTAGTGGGAGGGGCGGGAGTCACCTTCAATGAGCAGTTCTTC. Translated: CASSLVGGAGVTFNEQFF.